This TCR beta chain was identified in a study of T-cell memory formation after mild COVID-19. cDNA libraries for TCR alpha and TCR beta, carrying sample barcodes and UMIs, came from 5'RACE with constant-segment primers. One entry per CDR3 protein, called by TCRdb with MiXCR from the 5' RACE reads. The repertoire holds about 140,000 distinct CDR3 sequences, with roughly 15% as singletons. This clonotype came up a few times. Its antigen is not identified. Regarding the study as a whole: Clones which contracted sat mainly in CM and EM if CD4+, and in EMRA if CD8+. There were some responding clones in pre-infection memory, which suggested that cross-reactive memory had joined.

Trimming removed 3 bases from V and 0 bases from J, with 16 bases in between. The CDR3 length is 16 residues. CDR1 is GTSNPN, CDR2 SVGIG, per germline (reference sequence). This rearrangement joins TRBV30 to TRBJ2-3; D remains ambiguous. Source material: PBMCs or a T cell subset sorted from them (not recorded which). The source of this sequence is an adult woman who had mild COVID-19 (a few samples of this study predate the infection). Cell type and time point are not known. Written as DNA, the CDR3 is TGTGCCTGGAGCCCCCCACAAGGTTCTAGCACAGATACGCAGTATTTT. Amino acid sequence: CAWSPPQGSSTDTQYF.